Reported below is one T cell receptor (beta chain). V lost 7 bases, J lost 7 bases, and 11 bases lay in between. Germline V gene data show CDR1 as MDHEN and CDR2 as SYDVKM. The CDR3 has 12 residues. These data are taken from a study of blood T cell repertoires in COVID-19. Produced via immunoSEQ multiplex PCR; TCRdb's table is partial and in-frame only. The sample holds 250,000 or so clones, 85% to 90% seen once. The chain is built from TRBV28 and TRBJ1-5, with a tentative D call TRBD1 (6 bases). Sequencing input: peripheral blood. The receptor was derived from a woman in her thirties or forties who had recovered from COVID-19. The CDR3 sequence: CASTGVRQPQHF. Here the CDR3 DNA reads TGTGCCAGCACAGGGGTACGCCAGCCCCAGCATTTT.